This passage covers 19 T cell receptor beta chains from one sample sequenced in a study of prognosis after radiotherapy for stage I lung cancer. Genomic DNA provided the template from which TCR beta CDR3 was amplified by two-round multiplex PCR. Gene-specific TRBV and TRBJ primers were used in PCR round one. TCRdb recomputed calls from the multiplex PCR reads with MiXCR, one row per CDR3 protein. The sample includes more than 12,000 distinct CDR3 sequences, 31% of them seen just once. The sample was PBMCs, taken before or after stereotactic body radiation therapy (not recorded which). These receptors originate from a donor over 45 with non-small cell lung cancer.

This clonotype was recorded only once. The chain recombines TRBV13 with TRBJ2-3; D gene uncertain. V lost 7 bases and J 7 bases, leaving 12 bases between the germline ends. CDR1 is PRHDT, CDR2 FYEKMQ, per germline (reference sequence). The CDR3 loop spans 12 amino acids. Here the CDR3 reads CASTPVLNTQYF. CDR3 nucleotide sequence: TGTGCCAGCACACCCGTCTTAAATACGCAGTATTTT.

This clonotype was seen many times. The chain employs TRBV2 and TRBJ1-2; perhaps TRBD1 as D (6 bases). Looked up from germline, CDR1 is SNHLY and CDR2 is FYNNEI. Trimming left V 5 bases short and J 4 bases short, with 17 bases between. The CDR3 extends over 15 amino acids. This CDR3 is CASSSQGRASYGYTF. DNA of the CDR3: TGTGCCAGCAGTTCCCAGGGGCGCGCGTCCTATGGCTACACCTTC.

This clonotype is medium-sized. V gene TRBV2 combines with J gene TRBJ2-7; D call uncertain. V lost 5 bases to trimming and J lost 2 bases, with 1 base between them. The CDR3 sequence is 10 residues long. The germline V gene encodes CDR1 SNHLY and CDR2 FYNNEI. CDR3 nucleotide sequence: TGTGCCAGCAGTACCTACGAGCAGTACTTC. This codes for CASSTYEQYF.

J is TRBJ2-4 and V is TRBV20-1; D gene ambiguous. CDR1 and CDR2 (germline): DFQATT, SNEGSKA (reference sequence). Trimming took off 7 bases at V and 6 bases at J, with 19 bases between the two ends. This CDR3 spans 14 amino acids. The CDR3 sequence is CSVPRSSGVNIQYF. CDR3 in DNA: TGCAGTGTCCCGCGCAGTTCTGGGGTAAACATTCAGTACTTC.

As to this clonotype: Relative to the germline gene, one junction end is altered; a read error may explain this. The chain carries TRBV20-1 and TRBJ2-3; D is unclear. The CDR3 is made up of 14 amino acids. Germline CDR1 reads DFQATT; CDR2 reads SNEGSKA (reference sequence). CDR3: CSASLGYSTYTQYF. CDR3 nucleotide sequence: TGCAGTGCTAGTCTTGGCTACAGCACATATACGCAGTATTTT.

This clonotype is classed as medium-sized (0.01 to 0.1%). This chain links TRBV6-5 with TRBJ2-7, with D maybe TRBD2 (8 bases). CDR1 and CDR2 (germline): MNHEY, SVGAGI. V lost 2 bases and J 7 bases, leaving 18 bases between the germline ends. The CDR3 spans 15 residues. The CDR3 loop reads CASSYRGLGRGEQYF. For the CDR3, the DNA is TGTGCCAGCAGTTACAGGGGGCTCGGGAGGGGAGAGCAGTACTTC.

With respect to this clonotype: A far larger clone lies a single base away; this is likely a read error. The genes are TRBV30 and TRBJ2-5; D ambiguous. The V gene's germline CDR1 is GTSNPN and CDR2 SVGIG (reference sequence). Trimming took 0 bases from V and 11 from J, leaving 22 bases between them. The CDR3 consists of 15 residues. Here the CDR3 DNA reads TGTGCCTGGAGTGTAGAAGAGGATATCTACAATGAGCAGTACTTC. Its protein product is CAWSVEEDIYNEQYF.

This clonotype was counted at least ten times. This rearrangement joins TRBV5-4 to TRBJ2-1, with D maybe TRBD2 (6 bases). V was pared by 4 bases and J by 4 bases, with 12 bases between. Germline-derived CDR1 and CDR2 are SGHNT and YYREEE (reference sequence). CDR3 size: 14 residues. CDR3 amino acids: CASSERLEYNEQFF. The DNA of the CDR3 is TGTGCCAGCAGCGAGCGACTAGAATACAATGAGCAGTTCTTC.

This clonotype was seen repeatedly, ten times or more. This chain links TRBV19 with TRBJ1-6; 9 bases are shared with TRBD1. J gave up 10 bases and V 5 bases, and 6 bases lay outside the gene matches. This CDR3 contains 14 residues. Germline CDR1 and CDR2: LNHDA and SQIVND (reference sequence). CDR3 sequence (DNA): TGTGCCAGTAGTTATGGGACAGGGTTCTCACCCCTCCACTTT. As protein: CASSYGTGFSPLHF.

In its sample, this clonotype is medium-sized. J is TRBJ2-7 and V is TRBV11-2, with no clear D. CDR1 is SGHAT and CDR2 is FQNNGV in the germline V gene. Trimming stripped 0 bases from V and 7 bases from J, with 7 bases between. The CDR3 length is 12 residues. The CDR3 DNA sequence: TGTGCCAGCAGCTTAGATCGTAGAGAGCAGTACTTC. Amino acids: CASSLDRREQYF.

On this clonotype itself: A far larger clone lies a single base away; this is likely a read error. The V and J genes are TRBV6-2 or TRBV6-3 and TRBJ2-1; D is unresolved. Germline assignment: CDR1 MNHEY and CDR2 SVGEGT. V lost 5 bases, J lost 4 bases, and 9 bases lay in between. The CDR3 totals 13 residues. This CDR3 is CASSVGRYNEQFF. CDR3 nucleotides: TGTGCCAGCAGTGTTGGACGATACAATGAGCAGTTCTTC.

This clonotype was detected ten times or more. The J gene is TRBJ2-6, the V gene TRBV5-6, with D uncertain. The CDR3 spans 17 residues. V was trimmed by 1 base and J by 0 bases, leaving 11 bases between them. Germline values: CDR1 SGHDT, CDR2 YYEEEE. The CDR3 sequence is CASSLMFRDSGANVLTF. Here the CDR3 DNA reads TGTGCCAGCAGCTTGATGTTCAGAGACTCTGGGGCCAACGTCCTGACTTTC.

This clonotype was seen just once. V and J are TRBV20-1 and TRBJ2-3; 8 bases align to TRBD2. The CDR3 is 15 amino acids. Germline trimming cut 6 bases from V and 1 base from J; bases unmatched to any gene: 9. Per the germline V gene, CDR1 is DFQATT and CDR2 is SNEGSKA (reference sequence). The CDR3 sequence is CSAEGLDEGTDTQYF. CDR3 nucleotide sequence: TGCAGTGCGGAGGGACTAGATGAGGGCACAGATACGCAGTATTTT.

This clonotype appeared many times. The V gene is TRBV5-6, the J gene TRBJ2-3; TRBD2 matches at 7 bases. V trimming: 5 bases; J trimming: 2 bases; junction bases outside the gene matches: 5. The CDR3 spans 14 residues. Germline lookup yields CDR1 SGHDT and CDR2 YYEEEE. CDR3 in DNA: TGTGCCAGCAGTCGGGGACTAACCACAGATACGCAGTATTTT. Residues: CASSRGLTTDTQYF.

This clonotype was seen ten or more times. The chain uses TRBV6-5 and TRBJ1-2; D gene uncertain. Trimming left V 2 bases short and J 4 bases short, with 14 bases between. The CDR3 is made up of 15 amino acids. Germline CDR1 reads MNHEY; CDR2 reads SVGAGI. CDR3 DNA: TGTGCCAGCAGTTACGGGCCGGGAAGTGGCTATGGCTACACCTTC. Protein product: CASSYGPGSGYGYTF.

This clonotype has ten or more counts. V and J are TRBV5-4 and TRBJ2-7; D not certain. The germline V gene has CDR1 SGHNT and CDR2 YYREEE (reference sequence). Trimming pared 5 bases from V and 2 bases from J, leaving 14 bases between. The CDR3 covers 14 residues. The CDR3 DNA reads as TGTGCCAGCAGTCGTCTCGGGCAGACCTACGAGCAGTACTTC. This sequence encodes CASSRLGQTYEQYF.

On this clonotype itself: Sequence at one end of the junction differs from germline and may be a read error. V is TRBV7-3 and J is TRBJ2-2; TRBD1 or TRBD2 may be the D gene (5 bases each). CDR1 and CDR2 from the germline V gene are SGHTA and FQGTGA. This CDR3 comprises 14 residues. The chain's CDR3 is CASRRGRDTGALFF. Here the CDR3 DNA reads TGTGCCAGCAGGAGGGGTAGAGACACCGGGGCGCTGTTTTTT.

Many counts were recorded for this clonotype. J is TRBJ1-1 and V is TRBV28; D gene uncertain. The V gene's germline CDR1 is MDHEN and CDR2 SYDVKM. CDR3 length: 15 residues. V gave up 6 bases and J gave up 0 bases, with 14 bases separating them. The CDR3 region has the DNA TGTGCCAGCAGGGTATCCAAGGGTATGAACACTGAAGCTTTCTTT. It translates to CASRVSKGMNTEAFF.

This clonotype is medium-sized (0.01 to 0.1%) by share. V and J are TRBV6-2 or TRBV6-3 and TRBJ2-7; tentatively, D is TRBD2 (5 bases). Germline V gene data show CDR1 as MNHEY and CDR2 as SVGEGT. Trimming took off 6 bases at V and 2 bases at J, with 11 bases between the two ends. This CDR3 comprises 13 residues. Here the CDR3 reads CASRVGVAYEQYF. The CDR3, as DNA: TGTGCCAGCAGGGTCGGGGTTGCCTACGAGCAGTACTTC.